This record concerns one T cell receptor beta chain sequence. What it binds is unknown. The data derive from a study of OX40 agonist ivuxolimab in advanced cancers. Study at large: Earlier anti-PD-1, anti-PD-L1 or anti-CTLA-4 therapy was permitted; 40% had received some.

Findings and caveats of the study: Some patients who did not respond also had low normalized T-cell clonal expansion. In general, CD8+ T cells held more expanded clones than CD4+ did, on average.

This CDR3 is built from 16 residues. J was trimmed by 6 bases and V by 2 bases; bases with no gene match: 9. Germline V gene sequence: CDR1 SEHNR, CDR2 FQNEAQ (reference sequence). Only in-frame clones appear in the TCRdb table, and some are missing; sequencing was by immunoSEQ multiplex PCR. The repertoire holds more than 15,000 clones, with roughly 75% as singletons. The sequence came from an adult with an advanced solid tumor such as melanoma, head and neck, liver or kidney cancer. Source: CD4+ or CD8+ T cells sorted from blood, taken in a trial of the OX40 agonist ivuxolimab. The chain employs TRBV7-9 and TRBJ2-1, with 8 bases matching TRBD2. This chain's CDR3 is CASSLSAGEIINEQFF. Written as DNA, the CDR3 is TGTGCCAGCAGCTTATCAGCGGGAGAGATTATCAATGAGCAGTTCTTC.